This TCR beta chain was observed in a study of Ad26.COV2.S vaccination and SARS-CoV-2 variants. On the study more broadly: Intramuscular Ad26.COV2.S at 5x10^10 or 1x10^11 viral particles.

Some clones are missing from TCRdb's copy, which holds only in-frame ones; the method was immunoSEQ multiplex PCR. Among 350,000 to 450,000 clones, roughly 80% were seen once, and the ten largest hold around 7.4%. V was pared by 0 bases and J by 3 bases, with 10 bases between. The CDR3 runs to 15 residues. The germline gives CDR1 SGHKS, CDR2 YYEKEE (reference sequence). Treatment given: some 20 received Ad26.COV2.S at low or high dose, single or two shots; roughly 5 received placebo; per-sample allocation not given. The study sampled participants on day 63 after the first vaccine or placebo injection. Boston provided a donor who was an adult aged 18-55 years. Ad26 vector vaccine expressed Wuhan-strain SARS-CoV-2 spike.

The sequences come from peripheral blood, collected in a trial of Ad26.COV2.S vaccine versus placebo. The chain has TRBV5-5 and TRBJ1-5, with D maybe TRBD1 (6 bases). The sequence was obtained from a person between 18 and 65 years old who received the Ad26.COV2.S COVID-19 vaccine or a placebo. The CDR3: CASSLEGGSNQPQHF. Here the CDR3 DNA reads TGTGCCAGCAGCTTGGAAGGGGGATCCAATCAGCCCCAGCATTTT.